This passage covers 14 T cell receptor beta chains from one sample sequenced in a study of cytomegalovirus exposure and HLA in healthy donors. PCR employed 60 Vbeta and 13 Jbeta primers. Generated by immunoSEQ multiplex PCR, the TCRdb table keeps only in-frame clones and is missing some. The sample lists hundreds of thousands of clones, about two thirds occurring once. Sequencing used PBMCs. The receptors come from a man in his forties in good health and CMV-seropositive.

Remarks on this clone: Other DNA sequences in the same sample also yield this CDR3. DNA of the CDR3: TGTGCCAGCAGTTACGAGGGGGCGCCAAGGGATTCACCCCTCCACTTT. Its translation: CASSYEGAPRDSPLHF. The V gene is TRBV6-5, the J gene TRBJ1-6, with 7 bases matching TRBD1. CDR3 length: 16 residues. Looked up from germline, CDR1 is MNHEY and CDR2 is SVGAGI. J was trimmed by 8 bases and V by 2 bases; bases with no gene match: 9.

This clone was picked up a small number of times. The CDR3 here is CASSTRQGLNTGELFF. The CDR3, as DNA: TGTGCCAGTAGTACAAGACAGGGATTGAACACCGGGGAGCTGTTTTTT. The rearrangement joins TRBV19 to TRBJ2-2; TRBD1 aligns across 7 bases. With 4 bases clipped from V and 1 base from J, the junction kept 6 bases outside the gene matches. CDR3 length equals 16 residues. CDR1 and CDR2 (germline): LNHDA, SQIVND (reference sequence). Supplemented by reference TRBV19 and TRBJ2-2, the full variable domain reads DGGITQSPKYLFRKEGQNVTLSCEQNLNHDAMYWYRQDPGQGLRLIYYSQIVNDFQKGDIAEGYSVSREKKESFPLTVTSAQKNPTAFYLCASSTRQGLNTGELFFGEGSRLTVL.

The chain employs TRBV5-1 and TRBJ2-3; 8 nucleotides align to TRBD2. Germline V gene lookup returns CDR1 SGHRS and CDR2 YFSETQ. The CDR3 loop spans 15 amino acids. With 8 bases clipped from V and 4 bases from J, the junction kept 12 bases outside the gene matches. The CDR3 DNA is TGCGCCAGTTCTCCTCGGGGGGGCAGGGCAGATACGCAGTATTTT. Protein sequence: CASSPRGGRADTQYF.

V usage is TRBV5-6 and J usage is TRBJ2-3; the match to TRBD2 covers 9 bases. Germline loops: CDR1 SGHDT, CDR2 YYEEEE. J gave up 4 bases and V 0 bases, and 6 bases lay outside the gene matches. This CDR3 contains 16 residues. The CDR3 loop is CASSLVGGGASDTQYF. The CDR3 DNA is TGTGCCAGCAGCTTGGTAGGCGGGGGGGCCTCAGATACGCAGTATTTT.

V is TRBV7-9 and J is TRBJ2-5; TRBD1 is a possible D gene (5 bases). The CDR3 is 14 amino acids. Germline V CDR1 and CDR2: SEHNR, FQNEAQ (reference sequence). V was pared by 1 base and J by 5 bases, with 11 bases between. The CDR3 loop is CASSLGTSRETQYF. CDR3 nucleotides: TGTGCCAGCAGCTTAGGGACATCCAGGGAGACCCAGTACTTC.

This clone was seen a handful of times. The V gene is TRBV5-5, the J gene TRBJ2-7; 10 bases agree with TRBD1. CDR3 length: 14 residues. Trimming at V came to 4 bases and at J to 2 bases, leaving 3 bases not matched to a gene. CDR1 is SGHKS, CDR2 YYEKEE, per germline (reference sequence). The CDR3 sequence is CASSAGQGPYEQYF. CDR3 coding DNA: TGTGCCAGCAGCGCGGGACAGGGGCCCTACGAGCAGTACTTC.

The gene calls are TRBV25-1 and TRBJ2-2, with 8 bases aligning to TRBD2. Losses at the gene ends were 5 bases for V and 7 bases for J; bases not matched to a gene: 6. Germline V lookup: CDR1 MGHDK, CDR2 SYGVNS. The CDR3 totals 14 residues. DNA for the CDR3: TGTGCCAGCAGTCCCCGGGGGGGAGGCGGGGAGCTGTTTTTT. Its translation is CASSPRGGGGELFF. Drawing the rest from reference TRBV25-1 and TRBJ2-2, the complete variable domain is EADIYQTPRYLVIGTGKKITLECSQTMGHDKMYWYQQDPGMELHLIHYSYGVNSTEKGDLSSESTVSRIRTEHFPLTLESARPSHTSQYLCASSPRGGGGELFFGEGSRLTVL.

This clone was observed a handful of times. The chain couples TRBV5-1 to TRBJ2-2; TRBD2 is a possible D gene (5 bases). V lost 2 bases to trimming and J lost 3 bases, with 11 bases between them. This CDR3 is 15 amino acids long. CDR1 is SGHRS and CDR2 is YFSETQ in the germline V gene. This chain's CDR3 is CASSLEGSDTGELFF. The CDR3 nucleotides read TGCGCCAGCAGCTTAGAAGGGAGTGACACCGGGGAGCTGTTTTTT.

This chain links TRBV5-1 with TRBJ2-7; 9 nucleotides match TRBD2. The CDR3 totals 15 residues. V gave up 6 bases and J gave up 4 bases; unmatched junction bases: 11. CDR1 and CDR2 (germline): SGHRS, YFSETQ. CDR3 amino acids: CASTRQAGGHYEQYF. The CDR3 DNA reads TGCGCCAGCACCCGACAGGCGGGGGGGCATTACGAGCAGTACTTC.

This clone has just a few counts. This sample also contains other DNA sequences that code for the same CDR3. V and J are TRBV6-5 and TRBJ1-2; possibly TRBD1 for D (5 bases). The CDR3 runs 13 residues. Germline assignment: CDR1 MNHEY and CDR2 SVGAGI. Trimming took off 5 bases at V and 5 bases at J, with 12 bases between the two ends. CDR3 sequence (DNA): TGTGCCAGCAGTGAAACAGGTCTTTATGGCTACACCTTC. Translation gives CASSETGLYGYTF.

V usage is TRBV7-7 and J usage is TRBJ2-2, with 10 nucleotides matching TRBD1. CDR3 length: 17 residues. Trimming removed 5 bases from V and 3 bases from J; junction bases left unmatched: 9. Germline CDR1 and CDR2: SSHAT and FNYEAQ (reference sequence). The CDR3, as DNA: TGTGCCAGCAGCCCCGCCCGGACAGGGGGTTACACCGGGGAGCTGTTTTTT. Translation: CASSPARTGGYTGELFF.

The chain's CDR3 is CASKEDSYEQYF. In nucleotides, the CDR3 is TGTGCCAGCAAAGAGGACTCCTACGAGCAGTACTTC. The chain has TRBV6-1 and TRBJ2-7; D is undetermined. The CDR3 extends over 12 amino acids. Germline V gene sequence: CDR1 MNHNS, CDR2 SASEGT. Deletions cut 7 bases from V and 0 bases from J, with 7 bases between.

In its sample, this clone was seen a few times. The rearrangement joins TRBV6-1 to TRBJ1-2; 7 positions agree with TRBD1. This CDR3 comprises 13 residues. The trim removed 4 bases at V and 3 bases at J, leaving 2 bases unmatched. Germline V CDR1 and CDR2: MNHNS, SASEGT. CDR3 amino acids: CASSAGTDYGYTF. CDR3 DNA sequence: TGTGCCAGCAGTGCAGGGACAGACTATGGCTACACCTTC.

This clone was seen a handful of times. This rearrangement joins TRBV6-5 to TRBJ1-1; no clear D gene. Germline V lookup: CDR1 MNHEY, CDR2 SVGAGI. The CDR3 runs to 14 residues. V lost 0 bases to trimming and J lost 3 bases, with 8 bases between them. The CDR3 protein is CASSYSGSHTEAFF. In DNA form, the CDR3 reads TGTGCCAGCAGTTACTCTGGGAGTCACACTGAAGCTTTCTTT.